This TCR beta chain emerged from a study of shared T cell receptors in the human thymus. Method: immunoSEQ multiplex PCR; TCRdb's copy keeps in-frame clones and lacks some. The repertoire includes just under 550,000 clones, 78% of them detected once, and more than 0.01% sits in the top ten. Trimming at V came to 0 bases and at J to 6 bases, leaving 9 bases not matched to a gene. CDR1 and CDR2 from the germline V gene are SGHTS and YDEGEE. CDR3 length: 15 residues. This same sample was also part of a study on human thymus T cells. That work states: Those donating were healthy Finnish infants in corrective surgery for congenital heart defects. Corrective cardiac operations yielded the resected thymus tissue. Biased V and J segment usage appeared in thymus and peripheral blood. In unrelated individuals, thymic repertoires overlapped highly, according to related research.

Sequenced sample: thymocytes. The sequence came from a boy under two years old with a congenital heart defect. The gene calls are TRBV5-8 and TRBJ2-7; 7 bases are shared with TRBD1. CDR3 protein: CASSLAGGTRGEQYF. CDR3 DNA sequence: TGTGCCAGCAGCTTGGCAGGGGGAACAAGGGGCGAGCAGTACTTC.